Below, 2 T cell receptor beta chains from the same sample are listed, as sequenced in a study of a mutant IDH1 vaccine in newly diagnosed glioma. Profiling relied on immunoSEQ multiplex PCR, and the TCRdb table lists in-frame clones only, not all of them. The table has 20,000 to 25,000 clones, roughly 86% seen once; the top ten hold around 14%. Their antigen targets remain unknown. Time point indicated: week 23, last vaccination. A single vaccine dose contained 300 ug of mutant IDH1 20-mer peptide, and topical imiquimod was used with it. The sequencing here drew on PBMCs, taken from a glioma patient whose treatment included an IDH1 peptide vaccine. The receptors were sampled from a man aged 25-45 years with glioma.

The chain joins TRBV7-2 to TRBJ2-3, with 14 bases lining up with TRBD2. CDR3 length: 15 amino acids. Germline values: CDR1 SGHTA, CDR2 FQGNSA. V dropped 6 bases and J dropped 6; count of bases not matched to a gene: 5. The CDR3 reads CASRLGLAGEDTQYF. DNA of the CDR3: TGTGCCAGCAGATTGGGACTAGCGGGAGAGGATACGCAGTATTTT. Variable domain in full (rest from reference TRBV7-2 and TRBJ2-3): GAGVSQSPSNKVTEKGKDVELRCDPISGHTALYWYRQSLGQGLEFLIYFQGNSAPDKSGLPSDRFSAERTGGSVSTLTIQRTQQEDSAVYLCASRLGLAGEDTQYFGPGTRLTVL.

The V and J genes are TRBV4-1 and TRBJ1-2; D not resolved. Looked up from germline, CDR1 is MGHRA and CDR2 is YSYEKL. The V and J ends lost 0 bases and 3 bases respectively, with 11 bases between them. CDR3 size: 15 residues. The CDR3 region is CASSQDPRVDYGYTF. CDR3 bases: TGCGCCAGCAGCCAAGACCCAAGGGTTGACTATGGCTACACCTTC.